The 9 T cell receptor beta chains given below trace back to one sample, sequenced in a study of shared T cell receptors in the human thymus. Produced via immunoSEQ multiplex PCR; TCRdb's table is partial and in-frame only. The sample has 720,000 or so clones, approximately 83% seen once. The sample was also reused in another study, on human thymus T cells.

The specimen was thymocytes. These receptors all stem from a girl less than two years old with a congenital heart defect.

The gene calls are TRBV9 and TRBJ1-6, with 9 bases identical to TRBD1. Germline V gene data show CDR1 as SGDLS and CDR2 as YYNGEE. The CDR3 runs to 21 residues. V shed 3 bases and J 0 bases; nucleotides not matched to a gene: 16. The CDR3 DNA reads as TGTGCCAGCAGCGCTCCTTTACAGGGGGCGAATGTAAGCTCCTATAATTCACCCCTCCACTTT. Translation: CASSAPLQGANVSSYNSPLHF.

This chain joins TRBV2 and TRBJ1-2; 8 nucleotides match TRBD1. The CDR3 spans 19 residues. V trimming: 5 bases; J trimming: 4 bases; junction bases outside the gene matches: 21. In germline, CDR1 is SNHLY, CDR2 FYNNEI. The CDR3 region is CASSPPSSPDRARLYGYTF. CDR3 coding DNA: TGTGCCAGCAGTCCTCCTTCATCGCCGGACAGGGCACGTCTCTATGGCTACACCTTC.

This chain connects TRBV5-8 to TRBJ1-1, with D perhaps matching TRBD1 (5 bases). Trimming removed 3 bases from V and 0 bases from J, with 9 bases in between. Germline V gene data show CDR1 as SGHTS and CDR2 as YDEGEE. The CDR3 covers 14 residues. The CDR3 here is CASSSKGLNTEAFF. The CDR3 region has the DNA TGTGCCAGCAGCTCTAAGGGGCTGAACACTGAAGCTTTCTTT.

The chain links TRBV5-1 to TRBJ2-3; 15 nucleotides line up with TRBD2. With V trimmed by 4 bases and J by 2 bases, 5 bases remained unmatched. The CDR3 has 17 residues. CDR1 SGHRS and CDR2 YFSETQ come from the germline V gene. As DNA, the CDR3 is TGCGCCAGCAGCGTCGGGACTAGCGGGGGGAACACAGATACGCAGTATTTT. Translation: CASSVGTSGGNTDTQYF.

The rearrangement joins TRBV4-1 to TRBJ1-2; a possible D gene is TRBD1 (6 bases). This CDR3 has 20 residues. CDR1 is MGHRA and CDR2 is YSYEKL in the germline V gene. V was pared by 2 bases and J by 1 base, with 26 bases between. DNA of the CDR3: TGCGCCAGCAGCCAAAGACAACGGGGGGCCCGGGGGGACATTAACTATGGCTACACCTTC. It yields the protein CASSQRQRGARGDINYGYTF.

This rearrangement joins TRBV7-2 to TRBJ1-5, with D possibly matching TRBD1 (5 bases). Looked up from germline, CDR1 is SGHTA and CDR2 is FQGNSA. The CDR3 is 13 residues long. Trimming cost V 6 bases and J 4 bases, with 10 bases left between them. In nucleotides, the CDR3 is TGTGCCAGCAGTCTGGGGCAGAATCAGCCCCAGCATTTT. It yields the protein CASSLGQNQPQHF.

This sequence joins TRBV6-1 and TRBJ2-1; D not resolved. Trimming cost V 4 bases and J 9 bases, with 7 bases left between them. The V gene's germline CDR1 is MNHNS and CDR2 SASEGT. The CDR3 consists of 11 residues. As DNA, the CDR3 is TGTGCCAGCAGTGGAGTTTGTGAGCAGTTCTTC. Protein product: CASSGVCEQFF.

This chain joins TRBV9 and TRBJ2-3; 7 positions match TRBD2. Trimming cost V 0 bases and J 8 bases; bases outside gene matches: 6. The CDR3 sequence is 14 residues long. Germline-derived CDR1 and CDR2 are SGDLS and YYNGEE. CDR3 DNA sequence: TGTGCCAGCAGCGTAGTGGCGGGGAGGGGTACGCAGTATTTT. This codes for CASSVVAGRGTQYF.

The chain carries TRBV4-1 and TRBJ1-1; 7 bases map to TRBD1. This CDR3 contains 15 residues. The V and J ends lost 3 bases and 1 base, in that order; junction bases with no gene match: 5. Germline V lookup: CDR1 MGHRA, CDR2 YSYEKL. The CDR3 DNA sequence: TGCGCCAGCAGCCATGAGACAGGGAAGAACACTGAAGCTTTCTTT. This gives the protein CASSHETGKNTEAFF.